This TCR beta chain appears in the sequencing data of a study of breast tumors, draining lymph nodes, adjacent tissues. Findings and caveats of the study: Tumor TCR diversity was below lymph nodes but above nontumor tissue. Tumor and nontumor repertoires were significantly more similar in luminal-like than in basal-like breast cancer. The lymph node origin of tumor T cells was framed as consistent with a hypothesis, not demonstrated.

In this sample, this clonotype turned up many times. Antigen unknown. Breast cancer patients provided tissue from their axillary draining lymph nodes. TCRdb called the multiplex PCR reads again in MiXCR, with one record for every CDR3 protein. The table has about 180,000 distinct CDR3 sequences, 25% to 40% seen once; the top ten hold about 3.9%. The CDR3 sequence is 12 residues long. CDR1 is DFQATT, CDR2 SNEGSKA, per germline (reference sequence). With V trimmed by 3 bases and J by 16 bases, 9 bases remained unmatched. The clonotype originates from a female donor with breast cancer. Some clones in this sample may be carry-over from other donors' samples. The sequencing input was axillary lymph node tissue. The rearrangement uses TRBV20-1 and TRBJ2-1, with 10 nucleotides matching TRBD1. CDR3 nucleotide sequence: TGCAGTGCTAGGCCGACAGGGGGCGTATCTTTCTTC. Its translation: CSARPTGGVSFF.